These 5 T cell receptor beta chains share one sample of origin, sequenced in a study of glioma-infiltrating T cells. Using RNA template, CDR3s of TCR alpha and beta were amplified with iRepertoire arm-PCR. TCRdb itself ran the multiplex PCR reads through MiXCR, one entry per CDR3 protein. The sample consists of more than 9,000 distinct CDR3 sequences, around 27% of them appearing once. The sequenced sample was glioma tissue, nonneoplastic brain tissue, or PBMCs (not recorded which). These receptors were collected from a human donor with low-grade glioma or glioblastoma, undergoing nonglioma brain surgery, or in good health (not recorded which).

This clonotype occurred many times. The chain is built from TRBV7-3 and TRBJ2-5; TRBD1 matches at 7 bases. V dropped 0 bases and J dropped 5; count of bases not matched to a gene: 0. There are 13 residues in the CDR3. Germline CDR1 is SGHTA and CDR2 is FQGTGA. This chain's CDR3 is CASSLTGGETQYF. For the CDR3, the DNA is TGTGCCAGCAGCTTAACAGGGGGCGAGACCCAGTACTTC.

The chain has TRBV7-9 and TRBJ1-4; a possible D gene is TRBD1 (5 bases). There are 17 residues in the CDR3. Deletions cut 6 bases from V and 3 bases from J, with 20 bases between. Germline V gene sequence: CDR1 SEHNR, CDR2 FQNEAQ (reference sequence). This CDR3 reads CASSHPPEGIANEKLFF. CDR3 sequence (DNA): TGTGCCAGCAGTCACCCGCCGGAGGGGATAGCTAATGAAAAACTGTTTTTT.

Note on this clonotype: It may be a read error: a sequence one base away is much more abundant. This chain links TRBV20-1 with TRBJ2-1, with unresolved D. The V gene's germline CDR1 is DFQATT and CDR2 SNEGSKA (reference sequence). Trimming removed 1 base at V and 8 bases at J, with 9 bases between. The CDR3 contains 12 residues. CDR3 coding DNA: TGCAGTGCTAGAGCAATCATGGATGAGCAGTTCTTC. This translates into CSARAIMDEQFF.

This clonotype came up many times. CDR3 protein: CASMDRGIRETQYF. CDR3 nucleotides: TGTGCCAGCATGGACAGGGGAATTCGAGAGACCCAGTACTTC. V and J are TRBV6-1 and TRBJ2-5; TRBD1 aligns across 9 bases. This CDR3 region has 14 residues. CDR1 and CDR2 (germline): MNHNS, SASEGT. Trimming cost V 7 bases and J 4 bases; bases outside gene matches: 7.

By share, this clonotype counts as large. V is TRBV7-2 and J is TRBJ2-3; D unclear. V lost 8 bases and J lost 2, with 8 bases in between. Germline V gives CDR1 SGHTA, CDR2 FQGNSA. The CDR3 extends over 12 amino acids. The CDR3 nucleotides are TGTGCCAGCGCCCGATACACAGATACGCAGTATTTT. Protein sequence: CASARYTDTQYF.